This TCR beta chain was identified during a study of T-cell reconstitution after alpha-beta-depleted transplantation in children. Study-wide findings and caveats: Most T-cell counts and diversity one year after the transplant came from T cells that were newly produced.

For TCRbeta, the library was prepared with unique molecular identifiers. TCRdb ran MiXCR on the PCR reads and lists one entry per CDR3 protein. This sample yields 200,000 or so distinct CDR3 sequences, of which approximately 8.4% are seen a single time; 35% to 45% belongs to the top ten. At least ten counts were recorded for this clonotype. Its target is unknown. The CDR3 extends over 13 amino acids. With 9 bases removed from V and 6 bases from J, the gap between germline ends came to 16 bases. Germline V gene data show CDR1 as LNHDA and CDR2 as SQIVND (reference sequence). This TCR was recovered from a male patient aged 2-10 years who had a stem cell transplant for acute myeloid leukemia, so the T cells may come from the graft donor. This sample comprised PBMCs, mostly from graft donor cells, obtained 360 days after TCRalphabeta/CD19-depleted stem cell transplant. The genes are TRBV19 and TRBJ2-3; weak D call: TRBD1 (5 bases). The CDR3 region is CASQLNRMDTQYF. CDR3 bases: TGTGCCAGCCAACTTAACAGGATGGATACGCAGTATTTT. Looking up the rest from reference TRBV19 and TRBJ2-3 gives the full variable domain: DGGITQSPKYLFRKEGQNVTLSCEQNLNHDAMYWYRQDPGQGLRLIYYSQIVNDFQKGDIAEGYSVSREKKESFPLTVTSAQKNPTAFYLCASQLNRMDTQYFGPGTRLTVL.